This T cell receptor beta chain was found in a study of blood T cell repertoires in COVID-19. This clone has only a few counts. The ends lost 6 bases at V and 6 bases at J; junction bases unmatched: 10. The CDR3 covers 14 residues. Germline assignment: CDR1 SGHTA and CDR2 FQGNSA. The repertoire was sequenced with immunoSEQ multiplex PCR; TCRdb's copy has only in-frame clones and lacks some. Seen here are 250,000 to 350,000 clones, about 89% observed once, and the top ten hold around 8%. The rearrangement links TRBV7-2 to TRBJ2-7, with 8 positions matching TRBD2. The sample was peripheral blood. The TCR originated in a woman between 45 and 60 years old who had recovered from COVID-19. The CDR3 DNA follows: TGTGCCAGCAGATCTACAAGCGGGAGCGGCGAGCAGTACTTC. The encoded protein is CASRSTSGSGEQYF.